A selection of T cell receptor beta chains follows, all from one sample in a study of a mutant IDH1 vaccine in newly diagnosed glioma. For these TCRs, the target antigens are not known. Sequenced by immunoSEQ multiplex PCR; TCRdb stores in-frame clones only, minus some. Of 25,000 to 40,000 clones listed, 60% to 80% were seen once; the top ten hold roughly 22%. The starting material was PBMCs, obtained from a glioma patient whose treatment included an IDH1 peptide vaccine. These receptors were obtained from a man in his thirties or forties with glioma. Both conserved end residues are part of each CDR3. Fields, in order: V gene, CDR3 protein.

TRBV4-3 | CASSQEYPTTGRSYEQYF
TRBV15 | CATSERSDFQETQYF
TRBV6-6 | CASSYIQSNQPQHF
TRBV7-2 | CASSLMLEKLFF
TRBV7-9 | CASLSPDNEQFF
TRBV18 | CASSPSTGYDQPQHF
TRBV5-1 | CASSLTAGTANEQFF
TRBV2 | CASGNAAGGNEQFF
TRBV29-1 | CSVIRENTGELFF
TRBV7-9 | CASSWTRGPGNTIYF
TRBV29-1 | CSVGGQLNTGELFF
TRBV27 | CASGTGYSNEQFF
TRBV7-2 | CASSLAGTVYGYTF
TRBV5-4 | CASSLDRDEQYF
TRBV13 | CASSKGTDNSYEQYF